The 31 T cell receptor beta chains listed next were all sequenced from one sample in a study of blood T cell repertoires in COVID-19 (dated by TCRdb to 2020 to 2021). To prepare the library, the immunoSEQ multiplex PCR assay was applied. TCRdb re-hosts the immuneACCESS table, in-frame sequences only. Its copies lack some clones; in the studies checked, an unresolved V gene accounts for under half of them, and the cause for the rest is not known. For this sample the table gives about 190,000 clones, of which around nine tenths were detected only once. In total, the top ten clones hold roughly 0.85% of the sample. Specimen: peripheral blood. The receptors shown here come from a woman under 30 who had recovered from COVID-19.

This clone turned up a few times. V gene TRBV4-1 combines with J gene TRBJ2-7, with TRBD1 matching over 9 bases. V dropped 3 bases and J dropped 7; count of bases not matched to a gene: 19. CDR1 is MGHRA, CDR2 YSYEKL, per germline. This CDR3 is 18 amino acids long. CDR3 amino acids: CASSHPKTPRTGVAEQYF. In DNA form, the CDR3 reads TGCGCCAGCAGCCATCCTAAGACTCCCCGGACAGGGGTAGCGGAGCAGTACTTC.

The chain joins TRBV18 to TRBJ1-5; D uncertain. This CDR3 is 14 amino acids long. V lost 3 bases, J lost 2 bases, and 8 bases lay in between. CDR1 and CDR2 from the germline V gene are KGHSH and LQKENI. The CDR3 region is CASSPDSGNQPQHF. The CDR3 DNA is TGTGCCAGCTCACCGGACTCCGGCAATCAGCCCCAGCATTTT.

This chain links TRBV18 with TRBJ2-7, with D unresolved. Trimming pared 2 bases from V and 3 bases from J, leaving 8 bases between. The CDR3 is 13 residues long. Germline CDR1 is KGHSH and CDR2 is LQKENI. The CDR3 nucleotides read TGTGCCAGCTCACCAGGGCAGAACTACGAGCAGTACGTC. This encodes CASSPGQNYEQYV.

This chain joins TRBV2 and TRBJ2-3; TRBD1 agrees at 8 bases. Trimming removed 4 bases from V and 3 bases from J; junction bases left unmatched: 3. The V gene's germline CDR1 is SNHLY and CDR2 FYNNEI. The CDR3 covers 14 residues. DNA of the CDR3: TGTGCCAGCAGTGGACAGGGGAGAACAGATACGCAGTATTTT. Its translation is CASSGQGRTDTQYF.

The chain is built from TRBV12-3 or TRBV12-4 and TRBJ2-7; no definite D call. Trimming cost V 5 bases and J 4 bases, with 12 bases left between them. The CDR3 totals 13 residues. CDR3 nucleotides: TGTGCCAGCAGTCCGAGGAGTGGGTACGAGCAGTACTTC. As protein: CASSPRSGYEQYF.

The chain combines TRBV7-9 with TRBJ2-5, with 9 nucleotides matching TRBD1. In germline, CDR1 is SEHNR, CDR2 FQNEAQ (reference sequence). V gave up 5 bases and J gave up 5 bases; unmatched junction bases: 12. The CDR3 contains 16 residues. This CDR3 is CASSDLYRGLSETQYF. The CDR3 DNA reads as TGTGCCAGCAGCGACCTATACAGGGGGCTCTCGGAGACCCAGTACTTC.

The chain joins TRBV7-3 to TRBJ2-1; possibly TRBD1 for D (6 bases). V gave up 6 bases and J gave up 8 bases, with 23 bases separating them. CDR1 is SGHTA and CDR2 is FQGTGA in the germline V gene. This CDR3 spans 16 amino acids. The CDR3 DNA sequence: TGTGCCAGCAGAGCTACAGGGACCGGCTTTGGGGATGAGCAGTTCTTC. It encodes CASRATGTGFGDEQFF. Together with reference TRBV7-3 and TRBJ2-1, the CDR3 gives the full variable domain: GAGVSQTPSNKVTEKGKYVELRCDPISGHTALYWYRQSLGQGPEFLIYFQGTGAADDSGLPNDRFFAVRPEGSVSTLKIQRTERGDSAVYLCASRATGTGFGDEQFFGPGTRLTVL.

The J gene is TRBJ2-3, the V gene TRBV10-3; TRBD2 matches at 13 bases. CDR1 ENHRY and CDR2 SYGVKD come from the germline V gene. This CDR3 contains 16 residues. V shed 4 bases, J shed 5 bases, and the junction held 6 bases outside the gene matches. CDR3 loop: CAISGTSGGMVDTQYF. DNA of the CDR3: TGTGCCATCAGTGGGACTAGCGGGGGCATGGTAGATACGCAGTATTTT.

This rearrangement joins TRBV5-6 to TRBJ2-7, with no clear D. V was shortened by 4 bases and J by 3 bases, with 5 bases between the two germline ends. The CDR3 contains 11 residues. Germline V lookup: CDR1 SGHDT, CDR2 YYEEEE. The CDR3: CASSVNYEQYF. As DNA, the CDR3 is TGTGCCAGCAGCGTCAACTACGAGCAGTACTTC.

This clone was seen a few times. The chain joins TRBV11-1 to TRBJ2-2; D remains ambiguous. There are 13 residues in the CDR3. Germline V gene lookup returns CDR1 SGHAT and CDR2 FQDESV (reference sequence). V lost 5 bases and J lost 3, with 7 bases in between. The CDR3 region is CASSRQYTGELFF. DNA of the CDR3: TGTGCCAGCAGCCGACAATACACCGGGGAGCTGTTTTTT.

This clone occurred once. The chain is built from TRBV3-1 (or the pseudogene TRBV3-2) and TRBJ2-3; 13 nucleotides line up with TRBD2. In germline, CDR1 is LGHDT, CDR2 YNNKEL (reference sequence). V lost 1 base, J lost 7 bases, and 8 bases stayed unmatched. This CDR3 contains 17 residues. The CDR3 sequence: CASSQVRGTSGTNTQYF. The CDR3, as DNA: TGTGCCAGCAGCCAAGTCCGGGGGACTAGCGGGACTAATACGCAGTATTTT.

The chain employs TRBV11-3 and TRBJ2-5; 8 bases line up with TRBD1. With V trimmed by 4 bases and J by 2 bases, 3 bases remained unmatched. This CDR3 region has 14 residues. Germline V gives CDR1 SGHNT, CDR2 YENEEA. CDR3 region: CASSSRTGQETQYF. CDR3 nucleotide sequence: TGTGCCAGCAGCTCCCGGACAGGGCAAGAGACCCAGTACTTC.

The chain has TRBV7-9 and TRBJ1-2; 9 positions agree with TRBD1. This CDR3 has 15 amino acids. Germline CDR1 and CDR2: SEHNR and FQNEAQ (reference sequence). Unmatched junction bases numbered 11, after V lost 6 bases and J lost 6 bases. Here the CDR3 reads CASSSSGTGSNGYTF. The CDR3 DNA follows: TGTGCCAGCAGTTCATCCGGGACAGGGAGCAATGGCTACACCTTC.

The CDR3 DNA follows: TGTGCCAGCAGCCAAGCAAGCCTATATATGTGGGGCTACACCTTC. Its protein is CASSQASLYMWGYTF. The chain is built from TRBV3-1 (or the pseudogene TRBV3-2) and TRBJ1-2; no clear D gene. The CDR3 sequence is 15 residues long. Germline lookup yields CDR1 LGHDT and CDR2 YNNKEL (reference sequence). V lost 1 base and J lost 8, with 17 bases in between.

CDR3 coding DNA: TGTGCCAGTAGTGGGTTGCAGGTCTATGGCTACACCTTC. Translation: CASSGLQVYGYTF. The chain couples TRBV19 to TRBJ1-2; D ambiguous. In germline, CDR1 is LNHDA, CDR2 SQIVND (reference sequence). CDR3 length: 13 amino acids. Trimming cost V 5 bases and J 4 bases, with 11 bases left between them. The full variable domain, completed using reference TRBV19 and TRBJ1-2, is DGGITQSPKYLFRKEGQNVTLSCEQNLNHDAMYWYRQDPGQGLRLIYYSQIVNDFQKGDIAEGYSVSREKKESFPLTVTSAQKNPTAFYLCASSGLQVYGYTFGSGTRLTVV.

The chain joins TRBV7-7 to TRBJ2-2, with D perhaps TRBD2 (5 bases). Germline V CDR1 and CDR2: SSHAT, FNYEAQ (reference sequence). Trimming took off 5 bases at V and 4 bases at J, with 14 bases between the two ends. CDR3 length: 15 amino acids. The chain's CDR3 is CASSLLASSTGELFF. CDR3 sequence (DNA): TGTGCCAGCAGCCTTTTGGCTAGCAGCACCGGGGAGCTGTTTTTT.

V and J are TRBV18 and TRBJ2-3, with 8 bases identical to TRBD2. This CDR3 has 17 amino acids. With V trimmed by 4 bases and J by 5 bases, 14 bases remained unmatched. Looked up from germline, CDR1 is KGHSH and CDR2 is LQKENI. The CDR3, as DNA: TGTGCCAGCTCACGCGGGCCTCACGGCGGGGGGTTAGATACGCAGTATTTT. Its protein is CASSRGPHGGGLDTQYF.

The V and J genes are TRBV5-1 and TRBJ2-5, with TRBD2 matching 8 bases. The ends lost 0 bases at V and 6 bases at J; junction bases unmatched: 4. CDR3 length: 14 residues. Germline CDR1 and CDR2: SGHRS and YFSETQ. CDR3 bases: TGCGCCAGCAGCTTGGGGACTAGCCGCAAGACCCAGTACTTC. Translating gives CASSLGTSRKTQYF.

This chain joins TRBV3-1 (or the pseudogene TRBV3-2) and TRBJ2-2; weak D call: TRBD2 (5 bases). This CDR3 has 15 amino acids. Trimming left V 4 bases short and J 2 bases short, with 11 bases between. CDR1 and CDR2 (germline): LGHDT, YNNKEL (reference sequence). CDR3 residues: CASSRSGENTGELFF. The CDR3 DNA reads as TGTGCCAGCAGCCGATCCGGGGAAAACACCGGGGAGCTGTTTTTT.

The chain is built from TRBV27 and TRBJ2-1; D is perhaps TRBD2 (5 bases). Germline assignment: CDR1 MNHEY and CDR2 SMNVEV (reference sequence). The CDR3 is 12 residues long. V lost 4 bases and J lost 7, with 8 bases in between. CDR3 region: CASSSSRNEQFF. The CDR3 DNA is TGTGCCAGCAGTTCTAGCAGGAATGAGCAGTTCTTC.

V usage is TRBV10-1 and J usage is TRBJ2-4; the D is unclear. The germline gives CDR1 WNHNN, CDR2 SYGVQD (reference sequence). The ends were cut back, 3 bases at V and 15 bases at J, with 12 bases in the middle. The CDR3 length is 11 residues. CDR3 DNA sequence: TGCGCCAGCAGTGACCGATTTGGGCCGTACTTC. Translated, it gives CASSDRFGPYF.

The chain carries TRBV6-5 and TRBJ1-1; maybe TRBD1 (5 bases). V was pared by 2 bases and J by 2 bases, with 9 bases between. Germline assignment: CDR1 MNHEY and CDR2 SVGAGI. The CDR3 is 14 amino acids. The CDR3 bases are TGTGCCAGCAGTTACGGGGGGGAAAACACTGAAGCTTTCTTT. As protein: CASSYGGENTEAFF.

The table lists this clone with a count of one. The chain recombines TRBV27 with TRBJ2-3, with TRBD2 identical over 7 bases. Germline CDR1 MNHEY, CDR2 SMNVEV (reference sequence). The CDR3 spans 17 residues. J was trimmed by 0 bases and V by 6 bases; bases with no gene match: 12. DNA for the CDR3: TGTGCCAGCAGCTACTATCTAGCGGCCGGGAGCACAGATACGCAGTATTTT. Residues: CASSYYLAAGSTDTQYF.

Written as DNA, the CDR3 is TGTGCCAGCAGCGCCTCCGGGACTAGCGGAGATACGCAGTATTTT. Protein product: CASSASGTSGDTQYF. The J gene is TRBJ2-3, the V gene TRBV7-3; 11 positions match TRBD2. V trimming: 5 bases; J trimming: 5 bases; junction bases outside the gene matches: 6. The germline V gene has CDR1 SGHTA and CDR2 FQGTGA. This CDR3 has 15 amino acids.

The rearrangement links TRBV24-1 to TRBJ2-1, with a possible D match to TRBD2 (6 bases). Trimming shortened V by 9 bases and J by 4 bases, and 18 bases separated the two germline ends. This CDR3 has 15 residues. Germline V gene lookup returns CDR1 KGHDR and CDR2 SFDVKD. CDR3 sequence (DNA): TGTGCCACCTCGCTAGCGCAAGCGAGATACAATGAGCAGTTCTTC. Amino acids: CATSLAQARYNEQFF.

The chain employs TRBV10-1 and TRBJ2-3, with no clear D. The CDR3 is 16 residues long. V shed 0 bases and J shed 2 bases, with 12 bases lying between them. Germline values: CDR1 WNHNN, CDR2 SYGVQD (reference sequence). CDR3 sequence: CASSESVRVHTDTQYF. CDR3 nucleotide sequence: TGCGCCAGCAGTGAGTCGGTTCGGGTACACACAGATACGCAGTATTTT.

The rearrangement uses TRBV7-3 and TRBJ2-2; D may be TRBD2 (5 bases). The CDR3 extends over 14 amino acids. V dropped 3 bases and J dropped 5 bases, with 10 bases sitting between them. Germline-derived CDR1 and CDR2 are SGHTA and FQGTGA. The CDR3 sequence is CASSLGVGTGELFF. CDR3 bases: TGTGCCAGCAGCTTGGGAGTAGGAACCGGGGAGCTGTTTTTT.

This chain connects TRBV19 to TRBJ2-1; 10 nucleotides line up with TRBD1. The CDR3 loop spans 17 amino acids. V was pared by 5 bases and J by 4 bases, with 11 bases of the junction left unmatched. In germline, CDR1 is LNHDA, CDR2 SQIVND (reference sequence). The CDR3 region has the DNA TGTGCCAGTAGTGCCCGGGACAGGGGTATTACTTACAATGAGCAGTTCTTC. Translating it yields CASSARDRGITYNEQFF.

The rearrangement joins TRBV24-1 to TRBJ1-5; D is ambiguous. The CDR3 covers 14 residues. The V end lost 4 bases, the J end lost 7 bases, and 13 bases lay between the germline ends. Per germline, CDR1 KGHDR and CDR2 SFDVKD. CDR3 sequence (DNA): TGTGCCACCAGTGACGTCGGGGTAGGGCAGCCCCAGCATTTT. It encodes CATSDVGVGQPQHF.

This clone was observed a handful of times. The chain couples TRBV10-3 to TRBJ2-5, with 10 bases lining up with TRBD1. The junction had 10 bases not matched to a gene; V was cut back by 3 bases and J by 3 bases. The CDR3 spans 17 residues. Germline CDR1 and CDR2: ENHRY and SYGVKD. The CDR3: CAISDIRTGGIKETQYF. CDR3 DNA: TGTGCCATCAGTGACATTAGGACAGGGGGGATCAAAGAGACCCAGTACTTC.

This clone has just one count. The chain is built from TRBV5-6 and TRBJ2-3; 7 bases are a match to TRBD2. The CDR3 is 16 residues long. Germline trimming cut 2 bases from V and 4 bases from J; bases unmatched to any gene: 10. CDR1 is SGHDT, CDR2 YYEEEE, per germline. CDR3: CASSFGAGSGPDTQYF. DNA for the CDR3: TGTGCCAGCAGCTTTGGAGCGGGGTCTGGCCCAGATACGCAGTATTTT.